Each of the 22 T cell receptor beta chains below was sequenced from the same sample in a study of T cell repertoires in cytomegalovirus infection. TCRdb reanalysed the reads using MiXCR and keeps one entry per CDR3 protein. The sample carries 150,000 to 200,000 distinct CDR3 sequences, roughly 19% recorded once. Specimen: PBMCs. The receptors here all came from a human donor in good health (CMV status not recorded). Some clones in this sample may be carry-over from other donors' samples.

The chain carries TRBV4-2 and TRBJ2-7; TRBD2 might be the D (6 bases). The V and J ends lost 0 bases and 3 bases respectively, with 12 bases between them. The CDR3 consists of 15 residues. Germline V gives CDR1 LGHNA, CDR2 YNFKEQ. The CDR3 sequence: CASSQDRNGGYEQYF. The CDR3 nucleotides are TGTGCCAGCAGCCAAGATAGGAACGGGGGCTACGAGCAGTACTTC.

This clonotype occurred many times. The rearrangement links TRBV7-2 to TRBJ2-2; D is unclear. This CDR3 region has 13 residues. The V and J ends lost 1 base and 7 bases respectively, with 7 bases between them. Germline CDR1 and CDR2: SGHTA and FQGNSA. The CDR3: CASSLGLIGELFF. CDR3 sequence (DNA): TGTGCCAGCAGCTTAGGGTTAATCGGGGAGCTGTTTTTT.

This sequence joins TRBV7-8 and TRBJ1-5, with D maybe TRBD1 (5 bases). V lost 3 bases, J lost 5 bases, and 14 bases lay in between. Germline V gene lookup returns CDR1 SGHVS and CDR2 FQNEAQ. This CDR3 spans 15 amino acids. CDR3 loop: CASSFSTGRDQPQHF. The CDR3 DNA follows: TGTGCCAGCAGCTTTTCGACGGGGCGAGATCAGCCCCAGCATTTT. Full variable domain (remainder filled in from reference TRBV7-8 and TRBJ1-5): GAGVSQSPRYKVAKRGQDVALRCDPISGHVSLFWYQQALGQGPEFLTYFQNEAQLDKSGLPSDRFFAERPEGSVSTLKIQRTQQEDSAVYLCASSFSTGRDQPQHFGDGTRLSIL.

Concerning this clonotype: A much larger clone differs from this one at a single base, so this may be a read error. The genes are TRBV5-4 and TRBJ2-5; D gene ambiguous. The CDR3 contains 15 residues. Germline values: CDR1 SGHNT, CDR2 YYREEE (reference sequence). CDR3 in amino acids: CASSWASALQETQHF. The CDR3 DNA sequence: TGTGCCAGCAGCTGGGCATCAGCCCTGCAAGAGACCCAGCACTTC.

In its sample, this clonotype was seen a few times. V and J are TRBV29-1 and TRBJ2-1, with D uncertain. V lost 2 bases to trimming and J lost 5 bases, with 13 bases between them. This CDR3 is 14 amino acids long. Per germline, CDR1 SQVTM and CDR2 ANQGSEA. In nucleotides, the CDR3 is TGCAGCGTTGAATTTGGACGTAGGGACAATGAGCAGTTCTTC. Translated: CSVEFGRRDNEQFF.

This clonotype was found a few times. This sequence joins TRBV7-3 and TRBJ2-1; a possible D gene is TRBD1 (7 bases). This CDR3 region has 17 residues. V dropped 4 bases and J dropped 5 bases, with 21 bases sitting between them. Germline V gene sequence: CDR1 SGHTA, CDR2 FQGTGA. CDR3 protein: CASSSPPTGRGHNEQFF. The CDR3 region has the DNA TGTGCCAGCAGCTCGCCTCCGACAGGGCGGGGTCACAATGAGCAGTTCTTC.

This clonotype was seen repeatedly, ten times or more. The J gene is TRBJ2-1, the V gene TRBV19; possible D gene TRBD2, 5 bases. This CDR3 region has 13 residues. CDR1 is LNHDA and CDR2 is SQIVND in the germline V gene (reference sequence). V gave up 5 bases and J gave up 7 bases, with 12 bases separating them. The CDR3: CASSQTAVNEQFF. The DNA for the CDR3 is TGTGCCAGTAGTCAAACAGCGGTGAATGAGCAGTTCTTC. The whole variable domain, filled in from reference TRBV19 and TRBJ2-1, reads DGGITQSPKYLFRKEGQNVTLSCEQNLNHDAMYWYRQDPGQGLRLIYYSQIVNDFQKGDIAEGYSVSREKKESFPLTVTSAQKNPTAFYLCASSQTAVNEQFFGPGTRLTVL.

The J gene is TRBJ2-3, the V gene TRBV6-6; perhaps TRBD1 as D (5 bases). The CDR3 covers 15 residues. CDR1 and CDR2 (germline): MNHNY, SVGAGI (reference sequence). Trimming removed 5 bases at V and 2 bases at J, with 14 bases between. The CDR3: CASSDGQGYTDTQYF. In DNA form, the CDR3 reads TGTGCCAGCAGTGATGGGCAGGGTTACACAGATACGCAGTATTTT.

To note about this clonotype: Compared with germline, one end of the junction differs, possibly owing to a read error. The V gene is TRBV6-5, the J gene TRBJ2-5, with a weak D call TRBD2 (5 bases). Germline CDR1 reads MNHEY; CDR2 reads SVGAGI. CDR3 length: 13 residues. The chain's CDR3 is CASSYAGWETRYF. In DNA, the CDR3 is TGTGCCAGCAGTTATGCCGGATGGGAGACCCGGTACTTC.

The CDR3 sequence: CASSYSQPGRWYNEQFF. CDR3 DNA: TGTGCCAGCAGTTACTCCCAGCCAGGGAGGTGGTACAATGAGCAGTTCTTC. The rearrangement links TRBV6-5 to TRBJ2-1; D possibly corresponds to TRBD2 (6 bases). Germline V lookup: CDR1 MNHEY, CDR2 SVGAGI. CDR3 size: 17 residues. V shed 0 bases and J shed 4 bases, with 16 bases lying between them.

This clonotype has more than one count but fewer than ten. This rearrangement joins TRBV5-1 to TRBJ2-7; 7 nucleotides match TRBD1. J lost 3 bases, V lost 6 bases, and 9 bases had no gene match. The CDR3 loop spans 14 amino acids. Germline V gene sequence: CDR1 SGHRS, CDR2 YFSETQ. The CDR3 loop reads CASKRTGQNYEQYF. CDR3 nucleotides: TGCGCCAGCAAACGTACGGGACAGAACTACGAGCAGTACTTC.

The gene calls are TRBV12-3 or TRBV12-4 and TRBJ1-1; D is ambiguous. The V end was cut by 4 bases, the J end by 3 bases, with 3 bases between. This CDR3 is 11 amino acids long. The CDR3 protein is CASSYHTEAFF. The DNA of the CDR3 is TGTGCCAGCAGTTACCACACTGAAGCTTTCTTT.

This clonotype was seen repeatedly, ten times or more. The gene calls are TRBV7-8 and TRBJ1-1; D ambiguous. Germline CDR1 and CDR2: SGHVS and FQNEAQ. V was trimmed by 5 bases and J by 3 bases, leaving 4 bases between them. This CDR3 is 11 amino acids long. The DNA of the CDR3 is TGTGCCAGCAGCCCGGACACTGAAGCTTTCTTT. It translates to CASSPDTEAFF.

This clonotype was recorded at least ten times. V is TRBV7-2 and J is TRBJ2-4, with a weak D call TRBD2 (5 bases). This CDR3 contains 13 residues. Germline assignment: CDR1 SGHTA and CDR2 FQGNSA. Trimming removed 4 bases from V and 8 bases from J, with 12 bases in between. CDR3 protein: CASSSPGLDIQYF. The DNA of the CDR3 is TGTGCCAGCAGCTCTCCCGGACTGGACATTCAGTACTTC.

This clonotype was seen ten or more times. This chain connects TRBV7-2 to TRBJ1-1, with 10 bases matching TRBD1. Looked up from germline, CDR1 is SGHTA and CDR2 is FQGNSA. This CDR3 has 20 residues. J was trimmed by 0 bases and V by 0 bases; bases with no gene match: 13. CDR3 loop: CASSLAGRDRGGPLNTEAFF. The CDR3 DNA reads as TGTGCCAGCAGCTTAGCGGGTAGGGACAGGGGAGGACCGTTGAACACTGAAGCTTTCTTT.

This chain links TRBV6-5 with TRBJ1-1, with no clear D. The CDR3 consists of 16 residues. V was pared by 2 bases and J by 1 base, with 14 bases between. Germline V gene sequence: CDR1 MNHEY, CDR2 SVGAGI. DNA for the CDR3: TGTGCCAGCAGTTACACCTCCCTGGACGAGAACACTGAAGCTTTCTTT. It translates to CASSYTSLDENTEAFF.

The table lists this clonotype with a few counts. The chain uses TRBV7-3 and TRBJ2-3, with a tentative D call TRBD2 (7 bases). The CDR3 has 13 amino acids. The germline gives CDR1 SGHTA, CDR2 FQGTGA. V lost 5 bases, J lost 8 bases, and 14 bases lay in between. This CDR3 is CASSPRGGGTQYF. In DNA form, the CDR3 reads TGTGCCAGCAGCCCGAGGGGGGGCGGTACGCAGTATTTT. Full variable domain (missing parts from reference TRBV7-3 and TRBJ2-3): GAGVSQTPSNKVTEKGKYVELRCDPISGHTALYWYRQSLGQGPEFLIYFQGTGAADDSGLPNDRFFAVRPEGSVSTLKIQRTERGDSAVYLCASSPRGGGTQYFGPGTRLTVL.

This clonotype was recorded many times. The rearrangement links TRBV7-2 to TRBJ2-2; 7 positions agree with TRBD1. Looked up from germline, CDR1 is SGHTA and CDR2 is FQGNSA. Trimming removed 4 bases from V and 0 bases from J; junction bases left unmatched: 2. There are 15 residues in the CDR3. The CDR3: CASSSGQTNTGELFF. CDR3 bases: TGTGCCAGCAGCTCGGGACAGACGAACACCGGGGAGCTGTTTTTT.

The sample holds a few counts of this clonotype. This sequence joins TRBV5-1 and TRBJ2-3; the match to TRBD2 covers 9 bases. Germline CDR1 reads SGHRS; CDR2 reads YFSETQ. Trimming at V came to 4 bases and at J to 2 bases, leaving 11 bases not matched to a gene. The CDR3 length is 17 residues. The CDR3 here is CASSPMVAGVSTDTQYF. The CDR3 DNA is TGCGCCAGCAGCCCCATGGTAGCGGGAGTGTCCACAGATACGCAGTATTTT.

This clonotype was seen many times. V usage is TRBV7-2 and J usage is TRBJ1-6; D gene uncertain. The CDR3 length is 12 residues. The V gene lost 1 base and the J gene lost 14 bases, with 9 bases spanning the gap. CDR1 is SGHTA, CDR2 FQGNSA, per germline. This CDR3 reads CASSLGALALHF. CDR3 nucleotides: TGTGCCAGCAGCTTAGGGGCTCTAGCCCTCCACTTT.

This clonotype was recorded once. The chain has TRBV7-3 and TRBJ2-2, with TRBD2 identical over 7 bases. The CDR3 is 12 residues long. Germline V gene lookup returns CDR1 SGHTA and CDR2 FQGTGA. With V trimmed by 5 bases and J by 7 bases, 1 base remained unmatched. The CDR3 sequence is CASSRTSGELFF. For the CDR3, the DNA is TGTGCCAGCAGCCGGACTAGCGGGGAGCTGTTTTTT. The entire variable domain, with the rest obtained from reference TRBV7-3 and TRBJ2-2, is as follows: GAGVSQTPSNKVTEKGKYVELRCDPISGHTALYWYRQSLGQGPEFLIYFQGTGAADDSGLPNDRFFAVRPEGSVSTLKIQRTERGDSAVYLCASSRTSGELFFGEGSRLTVL.

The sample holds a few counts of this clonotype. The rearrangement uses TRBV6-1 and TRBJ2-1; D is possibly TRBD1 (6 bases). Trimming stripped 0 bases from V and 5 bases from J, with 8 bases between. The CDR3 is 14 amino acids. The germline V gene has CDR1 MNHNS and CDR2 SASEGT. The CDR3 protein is CASSEADSDNEQFF. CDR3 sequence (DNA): TGTGCCAGCAGTGAAGCGGACAGCGACAATGAGCAGTTCTTC.